The subject of this entry is one TCR beta chain. This sample was included in a study of blood T cell repertoires in COVID-19. At the level of the study: The origin of the acute and convalescent COVID-19 samples was the United States, Italy and Spain.

Sequencing used immunoSEQ multiplex PCR; TCRdb keeps in-frame clones, though not all of them. The data contain around 220,000 clones, around 75% of them singletons. V was shortened by 2 bases and J by 2 bases, with 12 bases between the two germline ends. The V gene's germline CDR1 is MDHEN and CDR2 SYDVKM. The CDR3 covers 15 residues. This chain uses TRBV28 with TRBJ1-1; TRBD1 might be the D (5 bases). This receptor was taken from a human donor in a cohort sampled during active COVID-19. Sequences were obtained from peripheral blood. The CDR3 nucleotides are TGTGCCAGCAGTTTACTATCCAGGGCCAACACTGAAGCTTTCTTT. Its translation: CASSLLSRANTEAFF.